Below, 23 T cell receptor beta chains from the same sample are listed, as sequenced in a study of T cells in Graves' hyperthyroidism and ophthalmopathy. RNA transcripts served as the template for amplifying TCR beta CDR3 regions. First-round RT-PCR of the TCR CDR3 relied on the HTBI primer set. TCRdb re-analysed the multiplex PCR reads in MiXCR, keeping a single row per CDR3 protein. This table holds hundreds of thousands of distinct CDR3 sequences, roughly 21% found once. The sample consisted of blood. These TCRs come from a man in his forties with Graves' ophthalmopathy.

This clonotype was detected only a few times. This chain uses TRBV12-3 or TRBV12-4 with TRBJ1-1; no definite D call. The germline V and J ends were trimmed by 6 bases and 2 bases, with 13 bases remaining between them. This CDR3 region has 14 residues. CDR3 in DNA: TGTGCCAGCAGCAGGACCCTGTACAACACTGAAGCTTTCTTT. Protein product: CASSRTLYNTEAFF.

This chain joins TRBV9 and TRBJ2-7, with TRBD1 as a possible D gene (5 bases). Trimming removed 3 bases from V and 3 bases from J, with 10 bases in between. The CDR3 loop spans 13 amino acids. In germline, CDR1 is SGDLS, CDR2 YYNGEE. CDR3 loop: CASSAGRDYEQYF. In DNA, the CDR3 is TGTGCCAGCAGCGCGGGCAGGGACTACGAGCAGTACTTC.

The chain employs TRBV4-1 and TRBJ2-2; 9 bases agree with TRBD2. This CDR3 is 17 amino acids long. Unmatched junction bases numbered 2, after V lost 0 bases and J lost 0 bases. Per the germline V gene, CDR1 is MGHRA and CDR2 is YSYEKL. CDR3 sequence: CASSQELAGPNTGELFF. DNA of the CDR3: TGCGCCAGCAGCCAAGAACTAGCGGGTCCGAACACCGGGGAGCTGTTTTTT.

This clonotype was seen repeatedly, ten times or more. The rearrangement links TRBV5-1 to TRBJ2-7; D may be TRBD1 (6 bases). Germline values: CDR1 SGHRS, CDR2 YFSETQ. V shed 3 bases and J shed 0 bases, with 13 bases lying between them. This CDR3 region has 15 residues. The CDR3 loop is CASSSGQSSSYEQYF. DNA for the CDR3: TGCGCCAGCAGCTCCGGACAGTCCAGCTCCTACGAGCAGTACTTC.

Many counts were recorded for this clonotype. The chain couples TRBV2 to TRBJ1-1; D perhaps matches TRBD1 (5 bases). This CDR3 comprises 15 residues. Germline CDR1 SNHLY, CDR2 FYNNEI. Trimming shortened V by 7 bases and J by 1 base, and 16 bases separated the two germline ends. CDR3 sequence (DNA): TGTGCCAGCATTCGGCAGGGACTCGGGAACACTGAAGCTTTCTTT. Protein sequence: CASIRQGLGNTEAFF. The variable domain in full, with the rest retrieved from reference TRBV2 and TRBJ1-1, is EPEVTQTPSHQVTQMGQEVILRCVPISNHLYFYWYRQILGQKVEFLVSFYNNEISEKSEIFDDQFSVERPDGSNFTLKIRSTKLEDSAMYFCASIRQGLGNTEAFFGQGTRLTVV.

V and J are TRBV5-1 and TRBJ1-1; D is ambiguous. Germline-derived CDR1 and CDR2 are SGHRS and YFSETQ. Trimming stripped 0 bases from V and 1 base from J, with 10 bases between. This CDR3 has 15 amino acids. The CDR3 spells CASSLEIGSNTEAFF. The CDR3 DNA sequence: TGCGCCAGCAGCTTGGAGATCGGATCGAACACTGAAGCTTTCTTT.

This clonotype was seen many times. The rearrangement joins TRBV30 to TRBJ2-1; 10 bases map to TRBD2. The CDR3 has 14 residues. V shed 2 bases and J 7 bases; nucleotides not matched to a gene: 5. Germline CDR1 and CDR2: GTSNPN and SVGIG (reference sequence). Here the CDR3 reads CAWSRLAGVNEQFF. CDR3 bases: TGTGCCTGGAGTCGCCTAGCGGGAGTGAATGAGCAGTTCTTC.

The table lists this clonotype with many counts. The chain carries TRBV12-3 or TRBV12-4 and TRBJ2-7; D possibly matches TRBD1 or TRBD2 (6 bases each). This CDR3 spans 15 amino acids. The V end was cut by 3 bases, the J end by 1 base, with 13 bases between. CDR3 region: CASSFGGAVSYEQYF. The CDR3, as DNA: TGTGCCAGCAGTTTCGGGGGCGCGGTTTCCTACGAGCAGTACTTC.

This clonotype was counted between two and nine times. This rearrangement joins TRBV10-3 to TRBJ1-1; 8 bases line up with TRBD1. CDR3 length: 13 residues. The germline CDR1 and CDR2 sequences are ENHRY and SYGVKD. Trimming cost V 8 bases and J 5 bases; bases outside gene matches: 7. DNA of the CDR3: TGTGCCATCGTATCGACAGGGGCTACTGAAGCTTTCTTT. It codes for CAIVSTGATEAFF.

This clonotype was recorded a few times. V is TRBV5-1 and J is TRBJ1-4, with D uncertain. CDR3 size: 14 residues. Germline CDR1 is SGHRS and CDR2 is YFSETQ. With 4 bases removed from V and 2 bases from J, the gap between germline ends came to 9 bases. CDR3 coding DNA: TGCGCCAGCAGCGGAGGGAGGACTAATGAAAAACTGTTTTTT. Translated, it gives CASSGGRTNEKLFF.

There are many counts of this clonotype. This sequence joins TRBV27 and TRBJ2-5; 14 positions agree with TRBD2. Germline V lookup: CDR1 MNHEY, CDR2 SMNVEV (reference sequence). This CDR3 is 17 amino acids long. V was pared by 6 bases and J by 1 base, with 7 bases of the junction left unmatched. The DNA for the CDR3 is TGTGCCAGCAGCCGCCCGGGACTAGCGGGGGCCCAAGAGACCCAGTACTTC. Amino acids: CASSRPGLAGAQETQYF.

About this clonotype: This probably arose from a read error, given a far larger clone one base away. CDR3 nucleotides: TGTGCCAGCAGCCTAGGAACTGGCTACGGGCAGTACTTC. Protein sequence: CASSLGTGYGQYF. V usage is TRBV11-2 and J usage is TRBJ2-7; D not certain. The CDR3 contains 13 residues. Germline CDR1 is SGHAT and CDR2 is FQNNGV.

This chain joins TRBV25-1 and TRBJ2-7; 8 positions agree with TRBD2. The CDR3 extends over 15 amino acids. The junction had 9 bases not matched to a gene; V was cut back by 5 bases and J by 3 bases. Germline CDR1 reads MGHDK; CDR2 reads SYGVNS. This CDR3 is CASSFPGLGFYEQYF. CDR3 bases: TGTGCCAGCAGTTTCCCGGGACTAGGGTTCTACGAGCAGTACTTC.

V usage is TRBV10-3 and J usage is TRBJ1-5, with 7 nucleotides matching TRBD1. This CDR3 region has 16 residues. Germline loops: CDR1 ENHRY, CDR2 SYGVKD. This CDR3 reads CAHDFPRQGGNQPQHF. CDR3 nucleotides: TGTGCACACGACTTTCCGAGACAGGGCGGCAATCAGCCCCAGCATTTT.

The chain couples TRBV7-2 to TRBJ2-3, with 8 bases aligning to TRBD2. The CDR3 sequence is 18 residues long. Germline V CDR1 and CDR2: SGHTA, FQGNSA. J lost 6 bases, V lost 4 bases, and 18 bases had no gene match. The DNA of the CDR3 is TGTGCCAGCAGCTCCCTATTTCAGCGGGGGAAGGCTGGTGATACGCAGTATTTT. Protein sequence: CASSSLFQRGKAGDTQYF.

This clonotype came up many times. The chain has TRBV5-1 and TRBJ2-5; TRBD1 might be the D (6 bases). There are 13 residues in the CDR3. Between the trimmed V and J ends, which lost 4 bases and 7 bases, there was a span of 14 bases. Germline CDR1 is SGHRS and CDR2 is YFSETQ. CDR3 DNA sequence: TGCGCCAGCAGCAAGGACAGTGGAGGGACCCAGTACTTC. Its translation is CASSKDSGGTQYF.

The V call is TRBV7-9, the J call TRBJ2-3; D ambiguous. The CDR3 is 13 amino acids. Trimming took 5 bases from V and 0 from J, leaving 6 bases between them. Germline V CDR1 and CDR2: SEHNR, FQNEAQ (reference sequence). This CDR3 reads CASSPESTDTQYF. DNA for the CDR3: TGTGCCAGCAGCCCTGAAAGCACAGATACGCAGTATTTT.

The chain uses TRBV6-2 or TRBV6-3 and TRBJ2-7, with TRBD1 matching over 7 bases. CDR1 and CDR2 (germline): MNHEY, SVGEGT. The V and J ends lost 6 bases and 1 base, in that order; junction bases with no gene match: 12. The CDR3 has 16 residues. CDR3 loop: CASSPTVDRASYEQYF. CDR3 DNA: TGTGCCAGCAGCCCAACTGTAGACAGGGCTTCCTACGAGCAGTACTTC.

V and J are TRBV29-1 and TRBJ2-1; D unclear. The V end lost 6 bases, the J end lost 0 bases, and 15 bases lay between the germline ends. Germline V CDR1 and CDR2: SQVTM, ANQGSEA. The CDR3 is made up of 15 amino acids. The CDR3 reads CSVSSDLVSYNEQFF. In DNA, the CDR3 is TGCAGCGTCTCAAGCGACTTGGTCTCCTACAATGAGCAGTTCTTC.

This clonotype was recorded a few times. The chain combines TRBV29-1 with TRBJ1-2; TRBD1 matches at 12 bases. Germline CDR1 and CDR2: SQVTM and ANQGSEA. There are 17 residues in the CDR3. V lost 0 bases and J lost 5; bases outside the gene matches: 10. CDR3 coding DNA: TGCAGCGTTGAAGATCTTTTGGGACAGGGGGCGAATTATGGCTACACCTTC. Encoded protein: CSVEDLLGQGANYGYTF.

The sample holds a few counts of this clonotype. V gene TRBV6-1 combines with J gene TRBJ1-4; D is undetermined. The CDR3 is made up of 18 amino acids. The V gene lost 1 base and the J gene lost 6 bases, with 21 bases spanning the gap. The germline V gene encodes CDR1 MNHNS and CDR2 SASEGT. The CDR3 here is CASSEDGGYRVFHEKLFF. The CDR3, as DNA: TGTGCCAGCAGTGAAGACGGCGGATATAGGGTGTTTCATGAAAAACTGTTTTTT.

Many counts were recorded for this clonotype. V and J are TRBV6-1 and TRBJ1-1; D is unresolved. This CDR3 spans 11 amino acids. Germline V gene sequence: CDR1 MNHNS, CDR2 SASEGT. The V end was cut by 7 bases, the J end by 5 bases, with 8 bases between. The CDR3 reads CASTGVTEAFF. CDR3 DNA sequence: TGTGCCAGCACGGGCGTTACTGAAGCTTTCTTT.

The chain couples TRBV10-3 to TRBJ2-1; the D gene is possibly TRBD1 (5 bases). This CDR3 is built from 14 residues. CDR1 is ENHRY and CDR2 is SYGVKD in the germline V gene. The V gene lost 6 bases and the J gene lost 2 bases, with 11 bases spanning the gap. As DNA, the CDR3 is TGTGCCATCAGCGTAGACAGTGCCTACAATGAGCAGTTCTTC. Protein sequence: CAISVDSAYNEQFF.